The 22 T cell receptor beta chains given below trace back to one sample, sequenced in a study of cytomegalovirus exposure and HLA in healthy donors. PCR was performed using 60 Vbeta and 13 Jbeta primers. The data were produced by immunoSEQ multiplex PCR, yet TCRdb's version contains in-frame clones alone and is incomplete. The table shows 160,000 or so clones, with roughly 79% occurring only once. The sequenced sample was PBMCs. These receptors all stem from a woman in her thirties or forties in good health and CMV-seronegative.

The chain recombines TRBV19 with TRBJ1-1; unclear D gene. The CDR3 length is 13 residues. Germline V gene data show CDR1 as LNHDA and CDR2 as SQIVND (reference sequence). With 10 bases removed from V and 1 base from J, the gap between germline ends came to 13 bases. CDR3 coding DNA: TGTGCCACCAGAGGAGGTCAGAACACTGAAGCTTTCTTT. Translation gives CATRGGQNTEAFF.

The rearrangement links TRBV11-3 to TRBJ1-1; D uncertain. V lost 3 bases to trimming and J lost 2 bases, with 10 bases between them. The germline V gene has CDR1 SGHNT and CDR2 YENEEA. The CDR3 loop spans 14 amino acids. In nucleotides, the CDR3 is TGTGCCAGCAGCTTGGCGGGTCTCAACACTGAAGCTTTCTTT. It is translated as CASSLAGLNTEAFF.

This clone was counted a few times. This CDR3 is CAIQAFAGNTIYF. CDR3 nucleotides: TGTGCCATACAGGCTTTTGCTGGAAACACCATATATTTT. The V and J genes are TRBV6-6 and TRBJ1-3; possible D gene TRBD1, 5 bases. With 10 bases removed from V and 2 bases from J, the gap between germline ends came to 12 bases. Germline CDR1 reads MNHNY; CDR2 reads SVGAGI (reference sequence). The CDR3 covers 13 residues.

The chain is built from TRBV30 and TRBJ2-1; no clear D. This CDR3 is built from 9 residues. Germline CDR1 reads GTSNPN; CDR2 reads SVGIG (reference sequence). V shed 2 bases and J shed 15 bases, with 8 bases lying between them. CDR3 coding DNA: TGTGCCTGGAGTTTGTTCCGGTTCTTC. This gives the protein CAWSLFRFF.

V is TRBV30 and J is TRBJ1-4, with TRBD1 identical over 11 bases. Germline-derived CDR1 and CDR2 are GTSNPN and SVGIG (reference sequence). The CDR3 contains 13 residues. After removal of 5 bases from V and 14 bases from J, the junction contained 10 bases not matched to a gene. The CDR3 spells CAWGTGGSGVLFF. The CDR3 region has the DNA TGTGCCTGGGGGACAGGGGGGTCAGGTGTCCTGTTTTTT.

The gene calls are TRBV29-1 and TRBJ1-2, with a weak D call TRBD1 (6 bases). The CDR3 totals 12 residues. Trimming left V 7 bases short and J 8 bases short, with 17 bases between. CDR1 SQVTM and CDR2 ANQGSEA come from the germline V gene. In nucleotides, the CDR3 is TGCAGCGCCCCTGAGGGGGACGGGGGCTACACCTTC. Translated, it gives CSAPEGDGGYTF. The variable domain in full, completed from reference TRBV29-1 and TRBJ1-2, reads SAVISQKPSRDICQRGTSLTIQCQVDSQVTMMFWYRQQPGQSLTLIATANQGSEATYESGFVIDKFPISRPNLTFSTLTVSNMSPEDSSIYLCSAPEGDGGYTFGSGTRLTVV.

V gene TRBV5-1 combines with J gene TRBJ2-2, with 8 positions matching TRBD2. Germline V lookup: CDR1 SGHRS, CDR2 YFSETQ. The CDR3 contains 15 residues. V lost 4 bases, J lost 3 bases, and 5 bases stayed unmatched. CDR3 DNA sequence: TGCGCCAGCAGCCGCAGCGGGAGTGACACCGGGGAGCTGTTTTTT. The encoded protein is CASSRSGSDTGELFF.

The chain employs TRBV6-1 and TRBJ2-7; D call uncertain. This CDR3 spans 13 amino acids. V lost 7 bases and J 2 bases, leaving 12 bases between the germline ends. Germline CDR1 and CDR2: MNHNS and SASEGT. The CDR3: CASNLNSAYEQYF. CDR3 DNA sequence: TGTGCCAGCAATCTTAACTCTGCCTACGAGCAGTACTTC.

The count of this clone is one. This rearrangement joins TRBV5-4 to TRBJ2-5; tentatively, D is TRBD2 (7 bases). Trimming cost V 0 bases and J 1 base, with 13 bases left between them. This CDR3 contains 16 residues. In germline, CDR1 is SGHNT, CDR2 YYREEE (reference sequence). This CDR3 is CASSLGGLAAQETQYF. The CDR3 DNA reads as TGTGCCAGCAGCTTGGGGGGGCTAGCGGCCCAAGAGACCCAGTACTTC.

CDR3 sequence (DNA): TGTGCCAGCAACCTACAGGGGCAGGAAGCTTTCTTT. Translated: CASNLQGQEAFF. This chain uses TRBV28 with TRBJ1-1; TRBD1 matches 7 bases. With 7 bases clipped from V and 8 bases from J, the junction kept 7 bases outside the gene matches. This CDR3 spans 12 amino acids. Looked up from germline, CDR1 is MDHEN and CDR2 is SYDVKM.

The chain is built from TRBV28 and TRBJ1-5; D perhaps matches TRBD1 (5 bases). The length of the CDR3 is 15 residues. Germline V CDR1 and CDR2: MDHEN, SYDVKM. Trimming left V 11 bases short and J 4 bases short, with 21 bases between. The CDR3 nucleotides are TGTGCCTCAAATGGAGGGAGGGGCCTAAATCAGCCCCAGCATTTT. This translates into CASNGGRGLNQPQHF. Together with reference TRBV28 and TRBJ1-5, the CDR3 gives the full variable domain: DVKVTQSSRYLVKRTGEKVFLECVQDMDHENMFWYRQDPGLGLRLIYFSYDVKMKEKGDIPEGYSVSREKKERFSLILESASTNQTSMYLCASNGGRGLNQPQHFGDGTRLSIL.

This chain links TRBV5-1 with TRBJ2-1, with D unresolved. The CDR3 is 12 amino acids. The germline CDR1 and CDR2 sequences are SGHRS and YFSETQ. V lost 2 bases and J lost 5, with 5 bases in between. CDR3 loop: CASSLLNNEQFF. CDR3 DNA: TGCGCCAGCAGCTTACTGAACAATGAGCAGTTCTTC.

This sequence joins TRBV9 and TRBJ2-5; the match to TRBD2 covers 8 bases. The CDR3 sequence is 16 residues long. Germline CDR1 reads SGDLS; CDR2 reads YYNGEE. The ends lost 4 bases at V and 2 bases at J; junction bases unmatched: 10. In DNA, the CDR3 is TGTGCCAGCAGCCCCGAGGTAGCGGGGTTTCAAGAGACCCAGTACTTC. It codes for CASSPEVAGFQETQYF.

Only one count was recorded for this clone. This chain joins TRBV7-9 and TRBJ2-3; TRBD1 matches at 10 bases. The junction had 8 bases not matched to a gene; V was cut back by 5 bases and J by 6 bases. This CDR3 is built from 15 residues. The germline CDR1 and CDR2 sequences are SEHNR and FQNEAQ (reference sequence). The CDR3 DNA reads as TGTGCCAGCAGCATGGGACAGGGGACGTTGGATACGCAGTATTTT. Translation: CASSMGQGTLDTQYF.

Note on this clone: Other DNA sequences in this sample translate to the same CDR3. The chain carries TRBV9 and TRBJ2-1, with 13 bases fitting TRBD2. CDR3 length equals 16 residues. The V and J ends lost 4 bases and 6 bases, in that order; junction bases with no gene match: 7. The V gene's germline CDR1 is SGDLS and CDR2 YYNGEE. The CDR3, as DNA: TGTGCCAGCAGCTCCCCCGGACTAGCGGGAGCCAATGAGCAGTTCTTC. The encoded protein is CASSSPGLAGANEQFF.

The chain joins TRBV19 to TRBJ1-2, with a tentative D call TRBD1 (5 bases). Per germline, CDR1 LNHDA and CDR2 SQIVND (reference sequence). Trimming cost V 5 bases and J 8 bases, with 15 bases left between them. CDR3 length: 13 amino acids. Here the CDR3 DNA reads TGTGCCAGTAGTCCTCATCCAGGGTACGGCTACACCTTC. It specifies CASSPHPGYGYTF.

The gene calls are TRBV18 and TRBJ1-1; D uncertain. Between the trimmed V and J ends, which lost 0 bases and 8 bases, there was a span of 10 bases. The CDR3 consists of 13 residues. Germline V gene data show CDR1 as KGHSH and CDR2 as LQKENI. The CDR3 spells CASSPPLYREAFF. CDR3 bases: TGTGCCAGCTCACCACCGTTGTACCGGGAAGCTTTCTTT.

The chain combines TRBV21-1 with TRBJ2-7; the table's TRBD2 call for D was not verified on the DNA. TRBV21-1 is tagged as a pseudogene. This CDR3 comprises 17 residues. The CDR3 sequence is CASTSGLAGAASYEQYF. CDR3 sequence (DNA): TGTGCCAGCACCTCGGGACTAGCGGGAGCGGCCTCCTACGAGCAGTACTTC.

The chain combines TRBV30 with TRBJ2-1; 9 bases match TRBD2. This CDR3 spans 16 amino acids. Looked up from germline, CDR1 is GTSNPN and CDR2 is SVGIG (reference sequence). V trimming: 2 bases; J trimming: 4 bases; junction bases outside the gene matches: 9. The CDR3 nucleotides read TGTGCCTGGAGTCCCCCAGGGACTAGCAATTACAATGAGCAGTTCTTC. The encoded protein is CAWSPPGTSNYNEQFF. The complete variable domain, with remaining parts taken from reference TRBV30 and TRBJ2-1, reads SQTIHQWPATLVQPVGSPLSLECTVEGTSNPNLYWYRQAAGRGLQLLFYSVGIGQISSEVPQNLSASRPQDRQFILSSKKLLLSDSGFYLCAWSPPGTSNYNEQFFGPGTRLTVL.

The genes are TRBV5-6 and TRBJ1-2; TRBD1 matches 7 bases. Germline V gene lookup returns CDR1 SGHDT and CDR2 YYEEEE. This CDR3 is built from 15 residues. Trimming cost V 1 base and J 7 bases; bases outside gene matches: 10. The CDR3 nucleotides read TGTGCCAGCAGCTTGTCGAGGGGGCGTGGGGTTGGCTACACCTTC. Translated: CASSLSRGRGVGYTF.

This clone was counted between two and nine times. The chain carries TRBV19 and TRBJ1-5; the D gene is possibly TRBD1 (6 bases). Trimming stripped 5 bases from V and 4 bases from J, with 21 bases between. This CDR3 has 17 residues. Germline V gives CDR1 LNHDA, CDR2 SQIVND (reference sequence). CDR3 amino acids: CASSPGGAFLGNQPQHF. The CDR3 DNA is TGTGCCAGTAGTCCTGGGGGCGCGTTTTTAGGAAATCAGCCCCAGCATTTT. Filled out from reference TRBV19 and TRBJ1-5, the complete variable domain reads DGGITQSPKYLFRKEGQNVTLSCEQNLNHDAMYWYRQDPGQGLRLIYYSQIVNDFQKGDIAEGYSVSREKKESFPLTVTSAQKNPTAFYLCASSPGGAFLGNQPQHFGDGTRLSIL.

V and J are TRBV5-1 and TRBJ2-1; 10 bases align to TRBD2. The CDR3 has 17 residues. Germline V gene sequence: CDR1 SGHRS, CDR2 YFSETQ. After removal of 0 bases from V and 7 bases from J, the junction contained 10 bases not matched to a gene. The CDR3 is CASSLDWASGSGNEQFF. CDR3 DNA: TGCGCCAGCAGCTTGGATTGGGCTAGCGGGAGTGGAAATGAGCAGTTCTTC.